This T cell receptor (beta chain) is from a study of identical twins. The CDR3 contains 14 residues. Study-level points and caveats: Partial confounding of zero-insertion analyses by invariant MAIT and iNKT cells was possible. In monozygotic twins, models underestimated the sharing of out-of-frame TCR alpha.

Addition of a universal primer site occurred through template switching, and cDNA carried unique molecular identifiers. TCRdb ran MiXCR on the 5' RACE reads and lists one entry per CDR3 protein. The sample carries approximately 600,000 distinct CDR3 sequences, just over 7% recorded once. About this clonotype: Its cognate antigen is unknown.

These data were also reused for a study on yellow fever vaccine responses in identical twins.

This chain connects TRBV21-1 to TRBJ2-7; the table's TRBD1 call for D was not verified on the DNA. TRBV21-1 is an annotated pseudogene. The receptor's source is a woman under 30 in good health. Sequencing was carried out using PBMCs. Written as DNA, the CDR3 is TGTGCCAGCAGCAAACCTACAGGGGGCGGGGAGCAGTACTTC. Amino acid sequence: CASSKPTGGGEQYF.